This passage covers 10 T cell receptor beta chains from one sample sequenced in a study of blood T cell repertoires in COVID-19 (TCRdb year 2020). To prepare the library, the immunoSEQ multiplex PCR assay was applied. In its TCRdb copy, this immuneACCESS table keeps in-frame sequences only and misses some clones. Where compared with another copy, unresolved V genes explain less than half of these, and the others have no known cause. The sample has roughly 200,000 clones on record, roughly 88% of them singletons. The ten biggest clones cover around 7% of the sample. Sequencing input: peripheral blood. The receptors were gathered from a woman between 35 and 50 years old with COVID-19, enrolled during active disease.

The chain links TRBV6-5 to TRBJ1-2; maybe TRBD1 (5 bases). V dropped 4 bases and J dropped 1 base, with 16 bases sitting between them. Germline V gene data show CDR1 as MNHEY and CDR2 as SVGAGI. CDR3 length equals 16 residues. DNA for the CDR3: TGTGCCAGCAGTTCGCCTCGACAGCGTTATAACTATGGCTACACCTTC. Translating gives CASSSPRQRYNYGYTF.

A few counts support this clone. This sequence joins TRBV5-1 and TRBJ1-6; 7 bases are a match to TRBD1. CDR3 length: 14 amino acids. Germline loops: CDR1 SGHRS, CDR2 YFSETQ. The ends lost 5 bases at V and 8 bases at J; junction bases unmatched: 7. Here the CDR3 reads CASSSAGGYSPLHF. CDR3 bases: TGCGCCAGCAGTTCGGCAGGGGGTTATTCACCCCTCCACTTT.

The gene calls are TRBV29-1 and TRBJ2-1, with D perhaps TRBD1 (7 bases). Trimming removed 6 bases from V and 10 bases from J, with 19 bases in between. CDR1 SQVTM and CDR2 ANQGSEA come from the germline V gene. CDR3 length: 13 amino acids. The CDR3 sequence: CSVARDRGGEQFF. CDR3 sequence (DNA): TGCAGCGTGGCCCGGGACAGAGGAGGGGAGCAGTTCTTC.

The V gene is TRBV29-1, the J gene TRBJ2-1, with 8 positions matching TRBD1. Germline CDR1 is SQVTM and CDR2 is ANQGSEA. Trimming cost V 6 bases and J 6 bases; bases outside gene matches: 4. The CDR3 is made up of 12 amino acids. Here the CDR3 reads CSVLQGGNEQFF. The DNA of the CDR3 is TGCAGCGTATTACAGGGGGGCAATGAGCAGTTCTTC.

In its sample, this clone was seen a few times. The V and J genes are TRBV21-1 and TRBJ2-7; TRBD1, the table's D call, was not compared with the DNA. TRBV21-1 is labeled a pseudogene. The CDR3 spans 15 residues. The CDR3 sequence is CASSKGVGRSYEQYF. The CDR3 DNA follows: TGTGCCAGCAGCAAAGGGGTGGGCAGATCCTACGAGCAGTACTTC.

The rearrangement joins TRBV5-1 to TRBJ1-2; the D is unclear. Germline-derived CDR1 and CDR2 are SGHRS and YFSETQ. With 5 bases removed from V and 1 base from J, the gap between germline ends came to 9 bases. The CDR3 consists of 13 residues. CDR3: CASREQSNYGYTF. The CDR3 DNA reads as TGCGCCAGCAGAGAACAGAGTAACTATGGCTACACCTTC.

The sample holds one count of this clone. CDR3 sequence (DNA): TGCGCCAGCAGCCTGAGGGATGGAAACACCATATATTTT. Translating it yields CASSLRDGNTIYF. The rearrangement uses TRBV5-1 and TRBJ1-3; D uncertain. CDR1 SGHRS and CDR2 YFSETQ come from the germline V gene. The CDR3 runs to 13 residues. Trimming removed 4 bases from V and 3 bases from J, with 8 bases in between.

This clone was found once. This chain connects TRBV11-1 to TRBJ2-3, with 8 bases aligning to TRBD2. Germline CDR1 reads SGHAT; CDR2 reads FQDESV (reference sequence). The CDR3 is made up of 16 amino acids. The ends lost 5 bases at V and 4 bases at J; junction bases unmatched: 11. In DNA form, the CDR3 reads TGTGCCAGCAGCCTCGAAGGAGCGGGAGAGGCAGATACGCAGTATTTT. It is translated as CASSLEGAGEADTQYF.

This chain links TRBV7-9 with TRBJ2-7, with D maybe TRBD2 (6 bases). V was cut by 3 bases and J by 7 bases, with 22 bases left in between. CDR3 length: 16 residues. Looked up from germline, CDR1 is SEHNR and CDR2 is FQNEAQ (reference sequence). CDR3 loop: CASSLVPYRGNGEQYF. For the CDR3, the DNA is TGTGCCAGCAGCTTGGTCCCGTACCGGGGGAATGGGGAGCAGTACTTC.

The V and J genes are TRBV27 and TRBJ2-7; TRBD1 aligns across 7 bases. The germline CDR1 and CDR2 sequences are MNHEY and SMNVEV (reference sequence). V lost 5 bases to trimming and J lost 2 bases; unmatched junction nucleotides: 3. The CDR3 extends over 13 amino acids. CDR3 DNA sequence: TGTGCCAGCAGTCCGAGGGGGCCCTACGAGCAGTACTTC. Protein: CASSPRGPYEQYF.